The entry below gives a single TCR beta chain sequence along with its context. Its antigen remains unidentified. Using immunoSEQ multiplex PCR, the repertoire was profiled, and TCRdb retains in-frame clones only, with some absent. The data show around 77,000 clones, around 78% seen once. The sample is drawn from a study of radiation and T cells in renal cell carcinoma. Study observations and caveats: In blood, top tumor clones expanded by 2 weeks, shrinking by 4. Without pretreatment biopsies, baseline tumor clonotype presence was undetermined.

Losses at the gene ends were 4 bases for V and 1 base for J; bases not matched to a gene: 10. This CDR3 contains 16 residues. Per germline, CDR1 MGHRA and CDR2 YSYEKL. Time point noted: blood 4 weeks post-SBRT, at nephrectomy. The sample's treatment: 15 Gy SBRT to primary tumor, nephrectomy 4 weeks later. The patient's renal cell carcinoma had clear cell pathology. The chain joins TRBV4-1 to TRBJ2-7; 7 bases align to TRBD1. Sample: blood, taken from a patient whose treatment included radiotherapy and nephrectomy. The TCR originated in a woman in her sixties with renal cell carcinoma. The DNA for the CDR3 is TGCGCCAGCAGCCCTGATCCGGACAGGCGGTCCTACGAGCAGTACTTC. Amino acids: CASSPDPDRRSYEQYF.